The present entry profiles one T cell receptor beta chain with its context. The antigen remains unidentified. These data belong to a study of CD4 T cells in relation to SARS-CoV-2 and coronaviruses. The overall study: After roughly 9 days of antigen culture, PBMC TCR beta CDR3s were sequenced. No peptide or an HIV-1 Nef peptide pool served as negative control. Study-wide points: In roughly two thirds of donors, memory CD4+ clonotypes crossrecognized SARS-CoV-2 and at least one common cold coronavirus spike.

Unexposed donor CD4+ T cells date from 2011-2018, before the COVID-19 pandemic. Isolation of CD4+ T cells took place after 10 days in culture. Germline-derived CDR1 and CDR2 are GTSNPN and SVGIG (reference sequence). Trimming removed 3 bases at V and 0 bases at J, with 9 bases between. The CDR3 has 14 residues. Generated by immunoSEQ multiplex PCR, the TCRdb table keeps only in-frame clones and is missing some. Of roughly 28,000 clones in the sample, just under 75% were seen once. Sequences were obtained from CD4+ T cells from PBMCs, cultured in vitro. The TCR comes from a human donor in good health. The chain links TRBV30 to TRBJ1-5; D is uncertain. CDR3 coding DNA: TGTGCCTGGAGGAGCAGCGTTAGCAATCAGCCCCAGCATTTT. Translated: CAWRSSVSNQPQHF. Combining the CDR3 with reference TRBV30 and TRBJ1-5 gives the whole variable domain SQTIHQWPATLVQPVGSPLSLECTVEGTSNPNLYWYRQAAGRGLQLLFYSVGIGQISSEVPQNLSASRPQDRQFILSSKKLLLSDSGFYLCAWRSSVSNQPQHFGDGTRLSIL.